This record concerns one TCR beta chain sequence. Construction of the TCR beta libraries employed iRepertoire HTBI primers in conjunction with Arm-PCR of CDR3 regions. MiXCR, applied by TCRdb to the multiplex PCR reads, yields one record per CDR3 protein. The table shows 400,000 to 650,000 distinct CDR3 sequences, with roughly 16% occurring only once. The source of the sample is a study of regulatory T cells in long-lasting Graves disease. Time point described: newly diagnosed GD, antithyroid drugs for less than 3 months. From PBMCs, RNA was extracted and then used to make the TCR library. J lost 5 bases, V lost 3 bases, and 10 bases had no gene match. Germline V CDR1 and CDR2: SGHRS, YFSETQ. The CDR3 consists of 16 residues. These same data were also listed under a study on T cells in Graves' hyperthyroidism and ophthalmopathy.

The receptor was derived from a woman aged 35-65 years with Graves disease. The chain recombines TRBV5-1 with TRBJ2-3; 9 bases line up with TRBD1. Material: peripheral blood mononuclear cells (PBMCs), obtained at new diagnosis, from a patient treated with antithyroid drugs. CDR3 coding DNA: TGCGCCAGCAGCTCGGCGACAGGGGGAGGGGGAGATACGCAGTATTTT. It specifies CASSSATGGGGDTQYF.